The next 30 T cell receptor beta chains were all read from a single sample in a study of T cell responses to AZD1222 COVID-19 vaccine. Assay used: immunoSEQ multiplex PCR; TCRdb lists only in-frame clones, some missing. The sample has approximately 220,000 clones; more than 85% are singletons. The input for sequencing was peripheral blood, taken on day 0 of MenACWY control vaccination. The receptors originated from an adult in good health.

In its sample, this clone was seen once. The rearrangement uses TRBV7-9 and TRBJ1-1; 8 bases align to TRBD1. This CDR3 contains 14 residues. V was clipped by 4 bases and J by 2 bases; unmatched bases: 3. Germline-derived CDR1 and CDR2 are SEHNR and FQNEAQ (reference sequence). The CDR3 nucleotides are TGTGCCAGCAGCTCAACAGGGGGAAACACTGAAGCTTTCTTT. Residues: CASSSTGGNTEAFF.

J is TRBJ2-7 and V is TRBV4-2; 12 nucleotides match TRBD2. The CDR3 spans 16 residues. V was pared by 0 bases and J by 9 bases, with 9 bases of the junction left unmatched. Germline V gene data show CDR1 as LGHNA and CDR2 as YNFKEQ. CDR3 DNA sequence: TGTGCCAGCAGCCAAGATCTAGCGGGGGGGCCAAAGATGCAGTACTTC. Translating it yields CASSQDLAGGPKMQYF.

This chain joins TRBV29-1 and TRBJ1-1; 8 positions agree with TRBD1. This CDR3 comprises 12 residues. Trimming took 3 bases from V and 5 from J; bases not matched to a gene: 2. Germline assignment: CDR1 SQVTM and CDR2 ANQGSEA. CDR3 sequence: CSVDRGRTEAFF. As DNA, the CDR3 is TGCAGCGTTGACAGGGGGCGAACTGAAGCTTTCTTT.

In its sample, this clone was seen a few times. CDR3 in amino acids: CSVDGVNTGELFF. CDR3 coding DNA: TGCAGCGTTGACGGGGTGAACACCGGGGAGCTGTTTTTT. The chain joins TRBV29-1 to TRBJ2-2; a weak D match, TRBD2 (5 bases). This CDR3 region has 13 residues. The germline V gene encodes CDR1 SQVTM and CDR2 ANQGSEA. Trimming took off 3 bases at V and 1 base at J, with 6 bases between the two ends.

The CDR3 sequence: CASSEGSYNSPLHF. In DNA, the CDR3 is TGTGCCAGCAGTGAAGGCAGTTATAATTCACCCCTCCACTTT. V gene TRBV2 combines with J gene TRBJ1-6; no clear D gene. The CDR3 runs 14 residues. V gave up 1 base and J gave up 4 bases, with 5 bases separating them. Germline V gives CDR1 SNHLY, CDR2 FYNNEI.

This clone has a single count. This rearrangement joins TRBV5-4 to TRBJ1-1; 9 bases are a match to TRBD1. Losses at the gene ends were 2 bases for V and 8 bases for J; bases not matched to a gene: 7. The CDR3 spans 14 residues. CDR1 and CDR2 (germline): SGHNT, YYREEE (reference sequence). The CDR3 reads CASSLVDRGVEAFF. CDR3 bases: TGTGCCAGCAGCTTAGTGGACAGGGGAGTCGAAGCTTTCTTT.

This rearrangement joins TRBV6-5 to TRBJ2-2, with D possibly matching TRBD2 (6 bases). Germline V gives CDR1 MNHEY, CDR2 SVGAGI. The length of the CDR3 is 14 residues. The germline V and J ends were trimmed by 5 bases and 3 bases, with 10 bases remaining between them. CDR3 loop: CASSPGLYTGELFF. Here the CDR3 DNA reads TGTGCCAGCAGTCCGGGACTGTACACCGGGGAGCTGTTTTTT.

In its sample, this clone was seen a few times. The chain is built from TRBV19 and TRBJ1-2; possibly TRBD1 for D (5 bases). V dropped 6 bases and J dropped 1 base, with 15 bases sitting between them. The V gene's germline CDR1 is LNHDA and CDR2 SQIVND (reference sequence). There are 15 residues in the CDR3. The CDR3 sequence: CASRPRGTLNYGYTF. The CDR3 coding sequence is TGTGCCAGTAGACCCCGCGGGACTCTTAACTATGGCTACACCTTC.

The chain joins TRBV4-1 to TRBJ2-2, with 9 nucleotides matching TRBD1. The germline gives CDR1 MGHRA, CDR2 YSYEKL. The V and J ends lost 5 bases and 2 bases, in that order; junction bases with no gene match: 6. The CDR3 spans 16 residues. CDR3 sequence: CASSYLTGGNTGELFF. The CDR3 nucleotides read TGCGCCAGCAGCTATCTGACAGGGGGAAACACCGGGGAGCTGTTTTTT.

The V call is TRBV30, the J call TRBJ1-3, with a tentative D call TRBD1 (6 bases). The CDR3 runs 16 residues. Trimming pared 2 bases from V and 2 bases from J, leaving 16 bases between. Per germline, CDR1 GTSNPN and CDR2 SVGIG (reference sequence). CDR3: CAWSPTGHWPGNTIYF. CDR3 sequence (DNA): TGTGCCTGGAGTCCTACGGGACACTGGCCTGGAAACACCATATATTTT.

In its sample, this clone was seen once. V usage is TRBV5-5 and J usage is TRBJ1-1; TRBD1 is a possible D gene (5 bases). This CDR3 has 16 amino acids. Germline-derived CDR1 and CDR2 are SGHKS and YYEKEE (reference sequence). V was cut by 0 bases and J by 4 bases, with 16 bases left in between. As DNA, the CDR3 is TGTGCCAGCAGCTTGGTGGGTAGTTGGGGGGGCACTGAAGCTTTCTTT. This codes for CASSLVGSWGGTEAFF.

This clone showed up just a few times. The CDR3 loop reads CASSPPGTGIHEQYF. The CDR3 nucleotides are TGTGCCAGCAGCCCCCCCGGGACAGGGATCCACGAGCAGTACTTC. V and J are TRBV4-2 and TRBJ2-7; 9 nucleotides align to TRBD1. The CDR3 consists of 15 residues. Germline V gene sequence: CDR1 LGHNA, CDR2 YNFKEQ. Germline trimming cut 4 bases from V and 5 bases from J; bases unmatched to any gene: 9.

The gene calls are TRBV30 and TRBJ1-2; TRBD1 aligns across 7 bases. The CDR3 is made up of 12 amino acids. The V and J ends lost 0 bases and 14 bases, in that order; junction bases with no gene match: 9. Germline-derived CDR1 and CDR2 are GTSNPN and SVGIG (reference sequence). The CDR3 nucleotides read TGTGCCTGGAGTGTCTCGGGGACAGAGAGAACCTTC. It yields the protein CAWSVSGTERTF.

The chain joins TRBV5-4 to TRBJ1-2; D unresolved. Trimming took 4 bases from V and 8 from J, leaving 15 bases between them. The CDR3 covers 13 residues. Looked up from germline, CDR1 is SGHNT and CDR2 is YYREEE (reference sequence). The CDR3 is CASSASLPGGYTF. Written as DNA, the CDR3 is TGTGCCAGCAGCGCGAGTCTTCCGGGAGGCTACACCTTC.

This chain links TRBV19 with TRBJ2-2; tentative D call: TRBD2 (6 bases). The V gene's germline CDR1 is LNHDA and CDR2 SQIVND (reference sequence). The CDR3 is 15 residues long. V lost 4 bases and J 0 bases, leaving 9 bases between the germline ends. CDR3 in DNA: TGTGCCAGTAGTAGGAGGGGAGCGAACACCGGGGAGCTGTTTTTT. Amino acid sequence: CASSRRGANTGELFF.

V is TRBV30 and J is TRBJ1-2, with D maybe TRBD1 (6 bases). Germline assignment: CDR1 GTSNPN and CDR2 SVGIG (reference sequence). This CDR3 spans 15 amino acids. Trimming removed 0 bases from V and 1 base from J, with 12 bases in between. CDR3 loop: CAWSVGGAGNYGYTF. CDR3 sequence (DNA): TGTGCCTGGAGTGTTGGGGGGGCCGGTAACTATGGCTACACCTTC.

The chain uses TRBV5-1 and TRBJ1-5; D is perhaps TRBD1 (5 bases). CDR3 length: 15 amino acids. V was clipped by 7 bases and J by 3 bases, with 17 bases between them. Per the germline V gene, CDR1 is SGHRS and CDR2 is YFSETQ. The CDR3 sequence is CASRSIAGNNQPQHF. The DNA for the CDR3 is TGCGCCAGCCGGTCCATAGCAGGGAACAATCAGCCCCAGCATTTT. Filled out from reference TRBV5-1 and TRBJ1-5, the complete variable domain reads KAGVTQTPRYLIKTRGQQVTLSCSPISGHRSVSWYQQTPGQGLQFLFEYFSETQRNKGNFPGRFSGRQFSNSRSEMNVSTLELGDSALYLCASRSIAGNNQPQHFGDGTRLSIL.

The V and J genes are TRBV6-5 and TRBJ2-7; 9 bases line up with TRBD1. The V gene's germline CDR1 is MNHEY and CDR2 SVGAGI. V trimming: 2 bases; J trimming: 4 bases; junction bases outside the gene matches: 6. The CDR3 length is 15 residues. For the CDR3, the DNA is TGTGCCAGCAGTTACCAAACAGGGGGCGCGTACGAGCAGTACTTC. As protein: CASSYQTGGAYEQYF.

The gene calls are TRBV6-2 or TRBV6-3 and TRBJ1-2; D call uncertain. Germline CDR1 and CDR2: MNHEY and SVGEGT. V shed 8 bases and J shed 0 bases, with 16 bases lying between them. The length of the CDR3 is 15 residues. The CDR3 DNA is TGTGCCAGCCGTTGGAACAGAATTCCTAACTATGGCTACACCTTC. This translates into CASRWNRIPNYGYTF.

The rearrangement joins TRBV12-3 or TRBV12-4 to TRBJ1-4; D remains ambiguous. This CDR3 spans 13 amino acids. Trimming took 2 bases from V and 11 from J, leaving 12 bases between them. Here the CDR3 DNA reads TGTGCCAGCAGTTTAAGCGGCAGTCGGAAACTGTTTTTT. It codes for CASSLSGSRKLFF.

The V gene is TRBV4-1, the J gene TRBJ1-6, with 7 bases lining up with TRBD1. The CDR3 spans 16 residues. V shed 1 base, J shed 7 bases, and the junction held 7 bases outside the gene matches. Per the germline V gene, CDR1 is MGHRA and CDR2 is YSYEKL. This CDR3 reads CASSQARGGRNSPLHF. The CDR3 DNA reads TGCGCCAGCAGCCAAGCCAGGGGGGGACGAAATTCACCCCTCCACTTT.

The gene calls are TRBV5-6 and TRBJ1-4; 7 bases are shared with TRBD1. V lost 4 bases to trimming and J lost 4 bases; unmatched junction nucleotides: 10. Germline V CDR1 and CDR2: SGHDT, YYEEEE. The CDR3 covers 16 residues. The CDR3 bases are TGTGCCAGCAGCGCGGCCGGGACAGAGTTTAATGAAAAACTGTTTTTT. Its translation is CASSAAGTEFNEKLFF. Supplemented by reference TRBV5-6 and TRBJ1-4, the full variable domain reads DAGVTQSPTHLIKTRGQQVTLRCSPKSGHDTVSWYQQALGQGPQFIFQYYEEEERQRGNFPDRFSGHQFPNYSSELNVNALLLGDSALYLCASSAAGTEFNEKLFFGSGTQLSVL.

J is TRBJ2-2 and V is TRBV5-1; possibly TRBD1 for D (5 bases). The length of the CDR3 is 14 residues. The V and J ends lost 5 bases and 2 bases respectively, with 10 bases between them. The germline V gene encodes CDR1 SGHRS and CDR2 YFSETQ. CDR3 sequence reads: CASRRQGNTGELFF. CDR3 sequence (DNA): TGCGCCAGCAGGAGGCAGGGAAACACCGGGGAGCTGTTTTTT.

The V and J genes are TRBV6-5 and TRBJ2-2; unclear D gene. Between the trimmed V and J ends, which lost 7 bases and 6 bases, there was a span of 9 bases. From germline, CDR1 is MNHEY and CDR2 SVGAGI. The CDR3 is 12 residues long. The CDR3 reads CASTTTSGELFF. CDR3 nucleotides: TGTGCCAGCACAACGACCTCCGGGGAGCTGTTTTTT.

The chain is built from TRBV5-1 and TRBJ2-7, with TRBD1 matching 7 bases. Trimming removed 3 bases from V and 2 bases from J; junction bases left unmatched: 5. Per the germline V gene, CDR1 is SGHRS and CDR2 is YFSETQ. The CDR3 length is 14 residues. CDR3 nucleotide sequence: TGCGCCAGCAGCTCCTACAGGGGACCCTACGAGCAGTACTTC. Translated, it gives CASSSYRGPYEQYF.

This clone was observed at least ten times. This rearrangement joins TRBV24-1 to TRBJ1-1; D may be TRBD1 (5 bases). The CDR3 spans 19 residues. V dropped 2 bases and J dropped 0 bases, with 21 bases sitting between them. Germline CDR1 KGHDR, CDR2 SFDVKD. For the CDR3, the DNA is TGTGCCACCAGTGATTCCCTAGGGGTTGGTCTGGGCATGAACACTGAAGCTTTCTTT. Its translation is CATSDSLGVGLGMNTEAFF.

The chain employs TRBV4-2 and TRBJ1-2; no reliable D call. Germline V gene data show CDR1 as LGHNA and CDR2 as YNFKEQ. This CDR3 comprises 14 residues. Trimming took 4 bases from V and 8 from J, leaving 17 bases between them. The CDR3 bases are TGTGCCAGCAGCCGCCTAGGAGATTCTAGAGGCTACACCTTC. This codes for CASSRLGDSRGYTF.

This clone was found once. The CDR3: CATSDLGGGNTGELFF. In nucleotides, the CDR3 is TGTGCCACCAGTGATTTAGGCGGGGGAAACACCGGGGAGCTGTTTTTT. This chain joins TRBV24-1 and TRBJ2-2, with 7 positions matching TRBD2. The V gene's germline CDR1 is KGHDR and CDR2 SFDVKD. CDR3 length: 16 amino acids. V lost 1 base to trimming and J lost 2 bases; unmatched junction nucleotides: 3.

The rearrangement uses TRBV24-1 and TRBJ2-5; TRBD1 agrees at 7 bases. The length of the CDR3 is 13 residues. J gave up 4 bases and V 2 bases, and 0 bases lay outside the gene matches. Germline assignment: CDR1 KGHDR and CDR2 SFDVKD. The CDR3 sequence: CATSDWDRETQYF. As DNA, the CDR3 is TGTGCCACCAGTGATTGGGACAGAGAGACCCAGTACTTC.

The chain joins TRBV4-3 to TRBJ1-5; 8 bases fit TRBD1. Trimming cost V 3 bases and J 2 bases; bases outside gene matches: 9. CDR3 size: 17 residues. The germline V gene has CDR1 LGHNA and CDR2 YSLEER. This CDR3 reads CASSHLRADRGNQPQHF. The CDR3 coding sequence is TGCGCCAGCAGCCACCTGAGGGCGGACAGGGGCAATCAGCCCCAGCATTTT.